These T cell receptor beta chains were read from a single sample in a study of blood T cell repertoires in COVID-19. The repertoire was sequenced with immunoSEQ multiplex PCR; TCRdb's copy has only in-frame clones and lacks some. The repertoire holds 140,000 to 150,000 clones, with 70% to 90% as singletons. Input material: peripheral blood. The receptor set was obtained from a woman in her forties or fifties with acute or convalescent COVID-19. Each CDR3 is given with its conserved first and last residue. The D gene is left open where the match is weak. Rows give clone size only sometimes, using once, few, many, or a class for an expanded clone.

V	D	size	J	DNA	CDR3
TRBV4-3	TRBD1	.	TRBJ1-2	TGCGCCAGCAGCCAAGGACAGGGGGCTAATGGCTACACCTTC	CASSQGQGANGYTF
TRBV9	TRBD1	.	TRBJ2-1	TGTGCCAGCAGCACCGATAGGGACAGGGTCGCGGGTTTCTACAATGAGCAGTTCTTC	CASSTDRDRVAGFYNEQFF
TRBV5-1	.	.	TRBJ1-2	TGCGCCAGCAGCTTCAACGGTGTTGAGGGCTACACCTTC	CASSFNGVEGYTF
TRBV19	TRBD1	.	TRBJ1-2	TGTGCCAGTAGTATAGATCTATGGGCCGGGACAGCCTATGGCTACACCTTC	CASSIDLWAGTAYGYTF
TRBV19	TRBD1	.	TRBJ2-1	TGTGCCAGTAGTATTGGCTGGGACAGGGTAATTGAGCAGTTCTTC	CASSIGWDRVIEQFF
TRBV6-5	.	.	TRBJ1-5	TGTGCCAGCAGCTCGGGGGACGCATTAGTGCCCCAGCATTTT	CASSSGDALVPQHF
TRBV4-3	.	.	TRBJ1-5	TGCGCCAGCAGCCGCAGATCCACGGCGGAGAAGCATTTT	CASSRRSTAEKHF
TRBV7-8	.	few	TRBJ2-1	TGTGCCAGCGACTCGAGAAGGGCTAGCGCTGGGGAAACCTACAATGAGCAGTTCTTC	CASDSRRASAGETYNEQFF
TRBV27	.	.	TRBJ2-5	TGTGCCAGCAGTTTAATCCCAGGGTCGGAGACCCAGTACTTC	CASSLIPGSETQYF
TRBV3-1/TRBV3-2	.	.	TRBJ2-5	TGTGCCAGCAGCCAATATAACAGCCAAGAGACCCAGTACTTC	CASSQYNSQETQYF
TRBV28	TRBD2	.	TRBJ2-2	TGTGCCAGTAAACCGGGACTATGGACCGGGGAGCTGTTTTTT	CASKPGLWTGELFF
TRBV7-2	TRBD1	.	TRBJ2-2	TGTGCCAGCAGCCGGGACAGTAACACCGGGGAGCTGTTTTTT	CASSRDSNTGELFF
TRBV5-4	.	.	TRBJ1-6	TGTGCCAGCAGCTTACGGGAGCCAGGCAATTCACCCCTCCACTTT	CASSLREPGNSPLHF
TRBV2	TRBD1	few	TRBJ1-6	TGTGCCAGCAGTGAGAGACAGGGTAATTCACCCCTCCACTTT	CASSERQGNSPLHF
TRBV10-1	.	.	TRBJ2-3	TGCGCCAGCAGAAACGGAGACGAAACAGGGCGCACAGATACGCAGTATTTT	CASRNGDETGRTDTQYF